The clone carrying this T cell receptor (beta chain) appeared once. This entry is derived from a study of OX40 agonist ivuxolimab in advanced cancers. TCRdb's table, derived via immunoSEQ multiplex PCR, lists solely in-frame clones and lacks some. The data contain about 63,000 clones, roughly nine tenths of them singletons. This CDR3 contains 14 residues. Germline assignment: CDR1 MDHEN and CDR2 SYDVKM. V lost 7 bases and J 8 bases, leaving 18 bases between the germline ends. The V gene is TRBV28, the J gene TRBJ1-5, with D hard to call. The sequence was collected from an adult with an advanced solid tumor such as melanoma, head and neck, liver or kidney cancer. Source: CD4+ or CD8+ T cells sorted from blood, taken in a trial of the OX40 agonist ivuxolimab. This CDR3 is CASTPGSHGEPQHF. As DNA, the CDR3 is TGTGCCAGCACCCCGGGCAGCCACGGAGAGCCCCAGCATTTT. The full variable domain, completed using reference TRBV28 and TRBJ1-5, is DVKVTQSSRYLVKRTGEKVFLECVQDMDHENMFWYRQDPGLGLRLIYFSYDVKMKEKGDIPEGYSVSREKKERFSLILESASTNQTSMYLCASTPGSHGEPQHFGDGTRLSIL.